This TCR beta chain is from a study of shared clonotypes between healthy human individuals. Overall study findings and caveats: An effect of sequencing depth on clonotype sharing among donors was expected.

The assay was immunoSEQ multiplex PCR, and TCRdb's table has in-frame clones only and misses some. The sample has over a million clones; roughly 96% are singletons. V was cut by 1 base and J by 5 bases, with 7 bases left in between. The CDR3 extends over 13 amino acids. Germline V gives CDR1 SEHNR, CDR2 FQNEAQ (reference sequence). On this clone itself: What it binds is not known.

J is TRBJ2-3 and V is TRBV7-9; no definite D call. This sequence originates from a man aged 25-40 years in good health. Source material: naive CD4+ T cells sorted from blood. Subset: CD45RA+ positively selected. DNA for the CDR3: TGTGCCAGCAGCTTAGACCTGGGAGATACGCAGTATTTT. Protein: CASSLDLGDTQYF. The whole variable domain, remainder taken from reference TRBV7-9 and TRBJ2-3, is DTGVSQNPRHKITKRGQNVTFRCDPISEHNRLYWYRQTLGQGPEFLTYFQNEAQLEKSRLLSDRFSAERPKGSFSTLEIQRTEQGDSAMYLCASSLDLGDTQYFGPGTRLTVL.